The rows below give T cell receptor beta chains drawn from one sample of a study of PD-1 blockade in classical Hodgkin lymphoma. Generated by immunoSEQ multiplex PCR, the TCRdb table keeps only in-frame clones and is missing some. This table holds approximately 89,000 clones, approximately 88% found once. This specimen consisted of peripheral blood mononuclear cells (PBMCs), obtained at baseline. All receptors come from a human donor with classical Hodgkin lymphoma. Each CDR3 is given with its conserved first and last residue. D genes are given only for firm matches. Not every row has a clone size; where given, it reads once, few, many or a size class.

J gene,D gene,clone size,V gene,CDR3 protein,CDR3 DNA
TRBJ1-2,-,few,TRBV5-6,CASSFPGGNGYTF,TGTGCCAGCAGCTTCCCCGGGGGGAATGGCTACACCTTC
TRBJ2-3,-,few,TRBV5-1,CASKERPGRDTQYF,TGCGCCAGCAAGGAGCGGCCCGGGAGAGATACGCAGTATTTT
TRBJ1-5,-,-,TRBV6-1,CASMWHGQPQHF,TGTGCCAGCATGTGGCATGGTCAGCCCCAGCATTTT
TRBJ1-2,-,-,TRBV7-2,CASSLVGTTYGYTF,TGTGCCAGCAGCTTAGTCGGCACTACCTATGGCTACACCTTC
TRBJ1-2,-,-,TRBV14,CASSPRETYGYTF,TGTGCCAGCAGCCCCAGGGAGACATATGGCTACACCTTC
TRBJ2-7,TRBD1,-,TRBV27,CARRDGIFNATRQGSPIYEQYF,TGTGCCAGACGAGATGGGATCTTCAACGCGACCAGACAGGGGAGCCCAATCTACGAGCAGTACTTC
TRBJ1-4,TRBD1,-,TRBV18,CASSPPGQRDEKLFF,TGTGCCAGCTCACCACCGGGACAGCGGGATGAAAAACTGTTTTTT
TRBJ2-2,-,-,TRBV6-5,CASSHRRTNTGELFF,TGTGCCAGCAGCCACAGGCGGACTAACACCGGGGAGCTGTTTTTT
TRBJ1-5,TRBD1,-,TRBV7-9,CASSLGDRSNQPQHF,TGTGCCAGCAGCTTAGGGGACAGGTCGAATCAGCCCCAGCATTTT
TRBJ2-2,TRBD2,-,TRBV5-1,CASSFYLAGDGELFF,TGCGCCAGCAGCTTTTATCTAGCGGGAGACGGGGAGCTGTTTTTT
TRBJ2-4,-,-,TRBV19,CASSINPAGSNIQYF,TGTGCCAGTAGTATTAATCCGGCGGGGTCAAACATTCAGTACTTC
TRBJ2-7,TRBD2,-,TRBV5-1,CASSLGLAGGSSYEQYF,TGCGCCAGCAGCTTGGGACTAGCGGGAGGAAGCTCCTACGAGCAGTACTTC
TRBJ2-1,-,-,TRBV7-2,CASSPGLNNEQFF,TGTGCCAGCAGCCCCGGACTGAACAATGAGCAGTTCTTC
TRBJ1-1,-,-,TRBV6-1,CASSEKAVHTEAFF,TGTGCCAGCAGTGAAAAGGCGGTGCACACTGAAGCTTTCTTT
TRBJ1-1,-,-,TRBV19,CASSLLPGTEAFF,TGTGCCAGTAGTCTCCTTCCAGGGACTGAAGCTTTCTTT
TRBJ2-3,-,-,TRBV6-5,CASSYSRWGTDTQYF,TGTGCCAGCAGTTACTCTCGGTGGGGCACAGATACGCAGTATTTT
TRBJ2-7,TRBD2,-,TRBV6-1,CASSEAAGGLGYEQYF,TGTGCCAGCAGTGAAGCGGCGGGGGGGTTAGGCTACGAGCAGTACTTC
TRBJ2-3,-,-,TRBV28,CASSPPGVTDTQYF,TGTGCCAGCAGTCCCCCGGGGGTCACAGATACGCAGTATTTT
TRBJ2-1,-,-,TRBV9,CASSARTENEQFF,TGTGCCAGCAGCGCCCGGACTGAAAATGAGCAGTTCTTC
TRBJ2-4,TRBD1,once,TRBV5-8,CASSLYRGSGIQYF,TGTGCCAGCAGCTTGTACAGGGGGTCTGGCATTCAGTACTTC
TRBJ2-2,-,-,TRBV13,CASRPFGGPIGELFF,TGTGCCAGCAGACCGTTTGGAGGGCCAATCGGGGAGCTGTTTTTT
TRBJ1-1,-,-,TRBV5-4,CASSLGGAPEAFF,TGTGCCAGCAGCTTGGGCGGGGCACCTGAAGCTTTCTTT
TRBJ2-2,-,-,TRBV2,CASSEVRMVTGELFF,TGTGCCAGCAGTGAAGTCAGGATGGTCACCGGGGAGCTGTTTTTT
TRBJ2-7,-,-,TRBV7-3,CASSLNLGFSEEQYF,TGTGCCAGCAGCTTAAATCTGGGCTTCTCTGAAGAGCAGTACTTC
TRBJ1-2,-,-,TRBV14,CASSLASNYGYTF,TGTGCCAGCAGCCTGGCATCCAACTATGGCTACACCTTC
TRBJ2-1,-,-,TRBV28,CASSLSKPLPEQFF,TGTGCCAGCAGTTTGAGTAAACCGCTACCTGAGCAGTTCTTC
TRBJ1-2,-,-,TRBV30,CAWSWGNGGYTF,TGTGCCTGGAGTTGGGGTAATGGTGGCTACACCTTC
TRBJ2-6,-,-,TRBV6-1,CASSEGGGRLSGANVLTF,TGTGCCAGCAGTGAAGGGGGCGGGCGGCTCTCTGGGGCCAACGTCCTGACTTTC
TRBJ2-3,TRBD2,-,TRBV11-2,CASSLGRGMGLATDTQYF,TGTGCCAGCAGCTTAGGGAGGGGGATGGGACTAGCCACAGATACGCAGTATTTT
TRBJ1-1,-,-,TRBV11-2,CASSLPLGGEAFF,TGTGCCAGCAGCTTACCCCTAGGGGGTGAAGCTTTCTTT
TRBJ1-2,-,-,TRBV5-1,CASSVTGLTYEGYTF,TGCGCCAGCAGCGTAACCGGACTGACCTATGAAGGCTACACCTTC
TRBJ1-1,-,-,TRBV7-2,CASGRGRTEAFF,TGTGCCAGCGGACGAGGTAGGACTGAAGCTTTCTTT
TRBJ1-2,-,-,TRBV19,CASSIEGTYGYTF,TGTGCCAGTAGTATCGAGGGGACCTATGGCTACACCTTC
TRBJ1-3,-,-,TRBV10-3,CAIRDRSGNTIYF,TGTGCCATAAGGGATCGCTCTGGAAACACCATATATTTT
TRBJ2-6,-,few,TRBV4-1,CASTESPGANVLTF,TGCGCCAGCACCGAGTCACCTGGGGCCAACGTCCTGACTTTC
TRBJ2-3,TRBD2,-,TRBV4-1,CASSQEGSGRATDTQYF,TGCGCCAGCAGCCAAGAAGGCAGCGGGAGGGCGACAGATACGCAGTATTTT
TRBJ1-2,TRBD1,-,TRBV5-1,CASSLAGTGGGYTF,TGCGCCAGCAGCTTGGCTGGGACAGGGGGTGGCTACACCTTC
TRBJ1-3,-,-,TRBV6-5,CASIQLGASGNTIYF,TGTGCCAGCATACAACTCGGAGCCTCTGGAAACACCATATATTTT
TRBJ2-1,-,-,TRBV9,CASSLDLLANEQFF,TGTGCCAGCAGCTTAGATCTACTGGCCAATGAGCAGTTCTTC
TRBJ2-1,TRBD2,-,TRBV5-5,CASSFEVSGGYNEQFF,TGTGCCAGCAGCTTCGAAGTGAGCGGGGGCTACAATGAGCAGTTCTTC
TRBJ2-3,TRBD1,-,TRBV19,CASSMSGQGERVTDTQYF,TGTGCCAGTAGTATGAGTGGACAGGGCGAGAGGGTCACAGATACGCAGTATTTT
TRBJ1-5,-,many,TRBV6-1,CASSEDLRGNQPQHF,TGTGCCAGCAGTGAAGACCTACGGGGCAATCAGCCCCAGCATTTT
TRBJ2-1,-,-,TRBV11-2,CASSSGPKFNEQFF,TGTGCCAGCAGCTCCGGCCCCAAGTTCAATGAGCAGTTCTTC
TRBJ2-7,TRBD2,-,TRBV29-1,CSVTPGLAGEQYF,TGCAGCGTTACTCCAGGACTAGCGGGCGAGCAGTACTTC
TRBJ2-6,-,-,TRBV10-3,CAISETGANVLTF,TGTGCCATCAGTGAGACTGGGGCCAACGTCCTGACTTTC
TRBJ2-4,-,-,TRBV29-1,CSGTGAKNIQYF,TGCAGCGGCACAGGAGCCAAAAACATTCAGTACTTC
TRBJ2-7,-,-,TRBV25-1,CASSVGYEQYF,TGTGCCAGCAGTGTGGGGTACGAGCAGTACTTC
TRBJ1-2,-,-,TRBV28,CASSLGKYGYTF,TGTGCCAGCAGTTTAGGGAAATATGGTTACACCTTC
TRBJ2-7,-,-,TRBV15,CATSRGGLGGLYEQYF,TGTGCCACCAGCAGAGGCGGACTTGGGGGCCTCTACGAGCAGTACTTC